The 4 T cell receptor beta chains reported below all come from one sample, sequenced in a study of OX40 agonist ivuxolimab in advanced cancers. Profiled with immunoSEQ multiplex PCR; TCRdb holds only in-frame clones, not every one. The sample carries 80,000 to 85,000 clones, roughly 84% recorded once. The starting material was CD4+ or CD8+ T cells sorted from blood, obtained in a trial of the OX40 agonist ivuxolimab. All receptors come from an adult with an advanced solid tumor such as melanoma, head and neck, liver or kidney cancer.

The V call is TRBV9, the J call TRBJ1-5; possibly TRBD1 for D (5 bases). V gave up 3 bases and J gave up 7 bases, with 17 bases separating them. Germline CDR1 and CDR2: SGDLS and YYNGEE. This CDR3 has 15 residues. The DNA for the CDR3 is TGTGCCAGCAGCGCCGCCCCGGGGGTCGGCCAGCCCCAGCATTTT. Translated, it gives CASSAAPGVGQPQHF.

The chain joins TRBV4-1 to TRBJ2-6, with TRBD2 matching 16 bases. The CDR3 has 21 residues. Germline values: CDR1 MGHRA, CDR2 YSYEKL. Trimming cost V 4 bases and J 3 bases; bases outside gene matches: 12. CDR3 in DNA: TGCGCCAGCAGCCCCTCGTCCGGGACTAGCGGGAGGGCCTTTGGGGCCAACGTCCTGACTTTC. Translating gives CASSPSSGTSGRAFGANVLTF.

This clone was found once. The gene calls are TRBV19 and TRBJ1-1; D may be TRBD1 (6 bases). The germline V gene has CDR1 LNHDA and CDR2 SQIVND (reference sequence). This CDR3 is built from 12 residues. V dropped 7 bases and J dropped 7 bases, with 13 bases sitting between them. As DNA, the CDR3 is TGTGCCAGTACTCCGGACAGCCATGAAGCTTTCTTT. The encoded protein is CASTPDSHEAFF.

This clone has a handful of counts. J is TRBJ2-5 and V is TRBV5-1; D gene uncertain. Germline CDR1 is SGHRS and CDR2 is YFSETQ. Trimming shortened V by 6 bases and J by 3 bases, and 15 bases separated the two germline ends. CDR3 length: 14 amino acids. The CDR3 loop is CASKVGQAEETQYF. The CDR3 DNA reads TGCGCCAGCAAAGTGGGCCAGGCCGAAGAGACCCAGTACTTC.